Each of the 30 T cell receptor beta chains below was sequenced from the same sample in a study of TIL therapy for anti-PD-1-resistant metastatic lung cancer. Sequencing used immunoSEQ v3. Only in-frame clones appear in the TCRdb table, and some are missing; sequencing was by immunoSEQ multiplex PCR. The table lists 54,000 or so clones, around 87% of them singletons, with 2% to 3% in the top ten. The time point: pre-treatment sample, taken before nivolumab and TIL therapy. The sequencing used blood, collected at baseline. The receptors shown here come from a person between 30 and 80 years old with non-small cell lung cancer.

J is TRBJ1-1 and V is TRBV25-1, with D unresolved. Germline CDR1 reads MGHDK; CDR2 reads SYGVNS. V was shortened by 5 bases and J by 1 base, with 5 bases between the two germline ends. The CDR3 is 12 residues long. CDR3 nucleotides: TGTGCCAGCAGTCTCAGGAACACTGAAGCTTTCTTT. This sequence encodes CASSLRNTEAFF.

The J gene is TRBJ2-7, the V gene TRBV2; 7 bases line up with TRBD2. V gave up 6 bases and J gave up 5 bases; unmatched junction bases: 4. The CDR3 is 12 residues long. Germline-derived CDR1 and CDR2 are SNHLY and FYNNEI. CDR3 region: CASSTTSHEQYF. CDR3 in DNA: TGTGCCAGCAGCACGACTAGCCACGAGCAGTACTTC.

This chain links TRBV12-3 or TRBV12-4 with TRBJ2-7; D gene unclear. CDR3 length: 13 residues. Trimming removed 1 base at V and 0 bases at J, with 4 bases between. The DNA of the CDR3 is TGTGCCAGCAGTTTAGGTCACTCCTACGAGCAGTACTTC. Protein product: CASSLGHSYEQYF.

CDR3 protein: CASSLTSGKDSPLHF. CDR3 sequence (DNA): TGCGCCAGCAGCTTGACGTCGGGGAAGGATTCACCCCTCCACTTT. The V gene is TRBV5-1, the J gene TRBJ1-6; the D is unclear. V shed 1 base and J shed 8 bases, with 13 bases lying between them. Per germline, CDR1 SGHRS and CDR2 YFSETQ. This CDR3 is built from 15 residues. Full variable domain (missing parts from reference TRBV5-1 and TRBJ1-6): KAGVTQTPRYLIKTRGQQVTLSCSPISGHRSVSWYQQTPGQGLQFLFEYFSETQRNKGNFPGRFSGRQFSNSRSEMNVSTLELGDSALYLCASSLTSGKDSPLHFGNGTRLTVT.

This chain uses TRBV6-5 with TRBJ2-3; D not certain. The germline V gene encodes CDR1 MNHEY and CDR2 SVGAGI. The V gene lost 0 bases and the J gene lost 4 bases, with 11 bases spanning the gap. The CDR3 consists of 15 residues. The DNA of the CDR3 is TGTGCCAGCAGTTACTCTGTGCAGGTCCCAGATACGCAGTATTTT. Amino acid sequence: CASSYSVQVPDTQYF.

This chain links TRBV6-5 with TRBJ2-5; D is perhaps TRBD1 or TRBD2 (5 bases each). CDR3 size: 14 residues. Germline loops: CDR1 MNHEY, CDR2 SVGAGI. Trimming took 5 bases from V and 5 from J, leaving 15 bases between them. The CDR3, as DNA: TGTGCCAGCAGTAATACGGGACCCTCGGAGACCCAGTACTTC. This codes for CASSNTGPSETQYF.

The chain is built from TRBV9 and TRBJ1-6; possible D gene TRBD1, 6 bases. The germline CDR1 and CDR2 sequences are SGDLS and YYNGEE. The CDR3 spans 15 residues. V dropped 0 bases and J dropped 5 bases, with 9 bases sitting between them. The CDR3 region has the DNA TGTGCCAGCAGCGTAGGGGGGGCCGATAATTCACCCCTCCACTTT. It yields the protein CASSVGGADNSPLHF.

The chain combines TRBV6-6 with TRBJ1-2; 11 bases align to TRBD1. This CDR3 is built from 16 residues. V was clipped by 2 bases and J by 6 bases; unmatched bases: 8. Germline CDR1 and CDR2: MNHNY and SVGAGI (reference sequence). The CDR3 bases are TGTGCCAGCAGTTACCCTCGGACAGGGGGCGGAGATGGCTACACCTTC. It is translated as CASSYPRTGGGDGYTF.

This chain connects TRBV3-1 (or the pseudogene TRBV3-2) to TRBJ2-7; 12 bases map to TRBD1. Germline V gives CDR1 LGHDT, CDR2 YNNKEL (reference sequence). After removal of 5 bases from V and 6 bases from J, the junction contained 11 bases not matched to a gene. The CDR3 extends over 16 amino acids. The CDR3 loop reads CASSFGSGTGGAEQYF. The CDR3 DNA follows: TGTGCCAGCAGCTTCGGTTCCGGGACAGGGGGCGCCGAGCAGTACTTC.

J is TRBJ2-1 and V is TRBV9, with 10 bases lining up with TRBD2. J lost 4 bases, V lost 4 bases, and 17 bases had no gene match. Germline-derived CDR1 and CDR2 are SGDLS and YYNGEE. CDR3 length: 19 residues. Written as DNA, the CDR3 is TGTGCCAGCAGCCCCAGATCGTCACAAGCGGGAGGGATATACAATGAGCAGTTCTTC. Translation: CASSPRSSQAGGIYNEQFF.

This chain joins TRBV4-2 and TRBJ1-1, with TRBD1 identical over 7 bases. J gave up 11 bases and V 1 base, and 16 bases lay outside the gene matches. Germline CDR1 LGHNA, CDR2 YNFKEQ. This CDR3 spans 16 amino acids. The CDR3: CASSQGGLDRVTWAFF. In DNA, the CDR3 is TGTGCCAGCAGCCAAGGGGGGCTCGACAGGGTGACGTGGGCTTTCTTT.

This clone was seen a few times. This chain joins TRBV4-1 and TRBJ1-1, with D possibly matching TRBD1 (6 bases). Looked up from germline, CDR1 is MGHRA and CDR2 is YSYEKL. This CDR3 has 13 amino acids. Trimming pared 1 base from V and 4 bases from J, leaving 7 bases between. This CDR3 reads CASSQAGVTEAFF. The CDR3 DNA reads TGCGCCAGCAGCCAAGCAGGGGTCACTGAAGCTTTCTTT.

This chain connects TRBV28 to TRBJ2-1; no definite D call. The CDR3 extends over 11 amino acids. Germline lookup yields CDR1 MDHEN and CDR2 SYDVKM. Trimming pared 8 bases from V and 2 bases from J, leaving 4 bases between. The CDR3 DNA follows: TGTGCCAGCCAGGCCTACAATGAGCAGTTCTTC. It is translated as CASQAYNEQFF.

V is TRBV5-5 and J is TRBJ2-7, with D possibly matching TRBD1 (6 bases). V lost 4 bases to trimming and J lost 7 bases, with 24 bases between them. The CDR3 loop spans 16 amino acids. Germline V lookup: CDR1 SGHKS, CDR2 YYEKEE (reference sequence). As DNA, the CDR3 is TGTGCCAGCAGCCACCCCAGGGGAGTAGAATCGGGAGAGCAGTACTTC. Its translation is CASSHPRGVESGEQYF.

This chain connects TRBV18 to TRBJ1-1; D is unresolved. Trimming took off 3 bases at V and 1 base at J, with 12 bases between the two ends. This CDR3 has 15 amino acids. Germline V lookup: CDR1 KGHSH, CDR2 LQKENI. CDR3 sequence: CASSPKPSGNTEAFF. The CDR3 DNA reads TGTGCCAGCTCACCTAAGCCCAGCGGGAACACTGAAGCTTTCTTT.

This rearrangement joins TRBV7-9 to TRBJ2-7, with 8 bases aligning to TRBD2. The germline gives CDR1 SEHNR, CDR2 FQNEAQ (reference sequence). V gave up 5 bases and J gave up 0 bases; unmatched junction bases: 9. CDR3 length equals 16 residues. The CDR3 nucleotides read TGTGCCAGCAGCCCCCATAGCGGGACCAGCTCCTACGAGCAGTACTTC. Its protein product is CASSPHSGTSSYEQYF.

The J gene is TRBJ2-4, the V gene TRBV7-9; either TRBD1 or TRBD2 may fit D (5 bases each). The CDR3 length is 13 residues. Germline CDR1 reads SEHNR; CDR2 reads FQNEAQ (reference sequence). V lost 5 bases, J lost 11 bases, and 16 bases lay in between. The CDR3 protein is CASSRGTMGFQYF. In DNA, the CDR3 is TGTGCCAGCAGCCGTGGGACCATGGGCTTTCAGTACTTC.

The genes are TRBV5-6 and TRBJ2-3; D may be TRBD2 (6 bases). V lost 0 bases, J lost 3 bases, and 14 bases lay in between. The CDR3 consists of 16 residues. Germline CDR1 is SGHDT and CDR2 is YYEEEE. The CDR3 coding sequence is TGTGCCAGCAGCTTGGGTGGGGGGTATGCGACAGATACGCAGTATTTT. It encodes CASSLGGGYATDTQYF.

The chain uses TRBV3-1 (or the pseudogene TRBV3-2) and TRBJ1-1, with D tentatively TRBD1 (6 bases). Germline V lookup: CDR1 LGHDT, CDR2 YNNKEL (reference sequence). The CDR3 spans 15 residues. Trimming left V 1 base short and J 0 bases short, with 9 bases between. The CDR3 DNA reads TGTGCCAGCAGCCAAGGGGCAGGGGTGAACACTGAAGCTTTCTTT. It translates to CASSQGAGVNTEAFF.

The V call is TRBV4-1, the J call TRBJ1-2; D unclear. CDR3 length equals 13 residues. Germline CDR1 and CDR2: MGHRA and YSYEKL. Trimming shortened V by 4 bases and J by 9 bases, and 15 bases separated the two germline ends. DNA of the CDR3: TGCGCCAGCAGCCCACCTCGGGAAACAAGCTACACCTTC. This gives the protein CASSPPRETSYTF.

The CDR3 sequence is CASSLGGTSYEQYF. CDR3 nucleotides: TGTGCCAGCAGTTTGGGGGGCACCTCCTACGAGCAGTACTTC. The V and J genes are TRBV27 and TRBJ2-7; D possibly matches TRBD1 or TRBD2 (6 bases each). This CDR3 region has 14 residues. The V end lost 3 bases, the J end lost 0 bases, and 9 bases lay between the germline ends. Germline V gene sequence: CDR1 MNHEY, CDR2 SMNVEV (reference sequence).

This rearrangement joins TRBV29-1 to TRBJ1-4; D not certain. V was shortened by 6 bases and J by 5 bases, with 13 bases between the two germline ends. The CDR3 is 13 amino acids. From germline, CDR1 is SQVTM and CDR2 ANQGSEA. In DNA form, the CDR3 reads TGCAGCGTCGTCGACAAAGTAAATGAAAAACTGTTTTTT. Translation: CSVVDKVNEKLFF.

The chain has TRBV7-9 and TRBJ1-4; no definite D call. The CDR3 is 15 amino acids. The germline CDR1 and CDR2 sequences are SEHNR and FQNEAQ (reference sequence). The V end lost 2 bases, the J end lost 8 bases, and 15 bases lay between the germline ends. CDR3 residues: CASSLSGAIAEKLFF. CDR3 nucleotide sequence: TGTGCCAGCAGCTTAAGTGGTGCGATCGCGGAAAAACTGTTTTTT.

The CDR3 loop reads CASNSGHYGYTF. The CDR3, as DNA: TGTGCCAGCAATTCGGGACACTATGGCTACACCTTC. The V call is TRBV25-1, the J call TRBJ1-2; D is perhaps TRBD1 (5 bases). The CDR3 extends over 12 amino acids. The germline V gene encodes CDR1 MGHDK and CDR2 SYGVNS. Trimming left V 7 bases short and J 3 bases short, with 9 bases between.

This chain uses TRBV6-6 with TRBJ2-1; 11 bases fit TRBD2. Germline loops: CDR1 MNHNY, CDR2 SVGAGI (reference sequence). The CDR3 spans 15 residues. Losses at the gene ends were 5 bases for V and 4 bases for J; bases not matched to a gene: 4. The chain's CDR3 is CASSQLAGAYNEQFF. The CDR3 nucleotides are TGTGCCAGCAGTCAACTAGCGGGGGCTTACAATGAGCAGTTCTTC.

V usage is TRBV19 and J usage is TRBJ2-1; the D is unclear. CDR1 LNHDA and CDR2 SQIVND come from the germline V gene (reference sequence). V was clipped by 3 bases and J by 1 base, with 19 bases between them. The CDR3 runs 18 residues. CDR3 protein: CASSIRRDLFRSYNEQFF. The CDR3 DNA reads TGTGCCAGTAGTATTAGGAGAGATTTGTTTAGGTCCTACAATGAGCAGTTCTTC.

This chain connects TRBV5-5 to TRBJ2-7, with 7 bases lining up with TRBD1. V dropped 0 bases and J dropped 2; count of bases not matched to a gene: 2. The CDR3 is 14 amino acids. Germline assignment: CDR1 SGHKS and CDR2 YYEKEE (reference sequence). The chain's CDR3 is CASSLGQGAYEQYF. For the CDR3, the DNA is TGTGCCAGCAGCTTGGGGCAGGGGGCCTACGAGCAGTACTTC.

This clone was seen a few times. The J gene is TRBJ1-5, the V gene TRBV19; weak D call: TRBD1 (5 bases). Germline CDR1 is LNHDA and CDR2 is SQIVND (reference sequence). V was clipped by 5 bases and J by 2 bases, with 10 bases between them. This CDR3 spans 14 amino acids. CDR3 DNA sequence: TGTGCCAGTAGTGACAGTACCCGCAATCAGCCCCAGCATTTT. This codes for CASSDSTRNQPQHF.

This rearrangement joins TRBV6-1 to TRBJ1-2; D remains ambiguous. CDR1 MNHNS and CDR2 SASEGT come from the germline V gene. Trimming removed 1 base from V and 4 bases from J, with 19 bases in between. This CDR3 spans 17 amino acids. The CDR3 reads CASSEVSSSPWGYGYTF. The CDR3 nucleotides read TGTGCCAGCAGTGAAGTGTCTTCCTCCCCCTGGGGCTATGGCTACACCTTC.

This chain links TRBV7-9 with TRBJ2-7; a possible D gene is TRBD2 (5 bases). Trimming took off 6 bases at V and 1 base at J, with 10 bases between the two ends. This CDR3 is 13 amino acids long. The germline CDR1 and CDR2 sequences are SEHNR and FQNEAQ (reference sequence). The CDR3 coding sequence is TGTGCCAGCAGTTGGACTGGTTCCTACGAGCAGTACTTC. Translation gives CASSWTGSYEQYF.